This is a list of T cell receptor beta chains from one sample in a study of human T cells and chemical hapten exposure. MiXCR, applied by TCRdb to the RACE reads, yields one record per CDR3 protein. In the table there are tens of thousands of distinct CDR3 sequences, around 6.6% of which are singletons. This specimen consisted of whole blood, obtained in connection with sensitization to the hapten diphenylcyclopropenone (DPC). Source of these receptors: a woman in her twenties or thirties with alopecia areata. Some clones in this sample may be carry-over from other donors' samples. Each CDR3 is given with its conserved first and last residue. Fields, in order: D gene, V gene, J gene, clone size, CDR3 DNA, CDR3 protein. D genes are given only for firm matches. Clone size, where shown, is once, few, many, or a class for clones that have expanded.

D: .; V: TRBV7-9; J: TRBJ1-2; size: few; DNA: TGTGCCAGCAGCTTAGTTGGTCGGGGTGACTATGGCTACACCTTC; CDR3: CASSLVGRGDYGYTF
D: .; V: TRBV29-1; J: TRBJ1-1; size: many; DNA: TGCAGCGCGCGGGAGAACACTGAAGCTTTCTTT; CDR3: CSARENTEAFF
D: .; V: TRBV6-4; J: TRBJ2-1; size: many; DNA: TGTGCCAGCAGTGACTTAGAAGACAAGCAGTTCTTC; CDR3: CASSDLEDKQFF
D: TRBD1; V: TRBV10-3; J: TRBJ1-1; size: many; DNA: TGTGCCATCAGTGAGTATCCCGGACAGGGCGGCACTGAAGCTTTCTTT; CDR3: CAISEYPGQGGTEAFF
D: .; V: TRBV2; J: TRBJ1-6; size: many; DNA: TGTGCCAGCAGGGAGGGGCTATGGAATTCACCCCTCCACTTT; CDR3: CASREGLWNSPLHF
D: .; V: TRBV2; J: TRBJ1-6; size: many; DNA: TGTGCCAGCAGTGACGGGGGATATTGGGATTCACCCCTCCACTTT; CDR3: CASSDGGYWDSPLHF
D: .; V: TRBV6-1; J: TRBJ2-1; size: few; DNA: TGTGCCAGCAGTGATACGGGGGGCTCTTACAATGAGCAGTTCTTC; CDR3: CASSDTGGSYNEQFF
D: TRBD2; V: TRBV12-3/TRBV12-4; J: TRBJ2-1; size: many; DNA: TGTGCCAGCAGTCTCCGGACTAGCGGGGACAATGAGCAGTTCTTC; CDR3: CASSLRTSGDNEQFF
D: .; V: TRBV29-1; J: TRBJ2-3; size: many; DNA: TGCAGCGTTAATTGGGCAGGGGTCCTCGGTACGCAGTATTTT; CDR3: CSVNWAGVLGTQYF
D: TRBD1; V: TRBV6-5; J: TRBJ1-5; size: many; DNA: TGTGCCAGCAGAGCTACAGGGGGCGGTCGTCAGCCCCAGCATTTT; CDR3: CASRATGGGRQPQHF
D: .; V: TRBV6-5; J: TRBJ2-7; size: many; DNA: TGTGCCAGCAGTTACAAGGGGCCCCTTTTCTACGAGCAGTACTTC; CDR3: CASSYKGPLFYEQYF
D: TRBD1; V: TRBV7-9; J: TRBJ1-1; size: .; DNA: TGTGCCAGCAGCCTAACAGGGGTATGGGGCACTGAAGCTTTCTTT; CDR3: CASSLTGVWGTEAFF
D: .; V: TRBV11-3; J: TRBJ2-2; size: many; DNA: TGTGCCAGCAGCTTAGGGGGAACGAACACCGGGGAGCTGTTTTTT; CDR3: CASSLGGTNTGELFF
D: .; V: TRBV20-1; J: TRBJ1-1; size: many; DNA: TGCAGTGCTAACCAGGGGACCACTGAAGCTTTCTTT; CDR3: CSANQGTTEAFF
D: TRBD1; V: TRBV12-5; J: TRBJ1-2; size: .; DNA: TGTGCTAGTGGTTATACACAGGGGTCCTATGGCGACACCTTC; CDR3: CASGYTQGSYGDTF
D: .; V: TRBV14; J: TRBJ2-6; size: .; DNA: TGTGCCAGCAGCCAAGGGGCTTGGGACCACGTCCTGACTTTC; CDR3: CASSQGAWDHVLTF
D: .; V: TRBV21-1; J: TRBJ2-7; size: many; DNA: TGTGCCAGCATCAAAGACGAGCAGTACTTC; CDR3: CASIKDEQYF
D: TRBD2; V: TRBV7-2; J: TRBJ2-1; size: many; DNA: TGTGCCAGCAGCTTAGTCGGGAGGGAAGGCAATGAGCAGTTCTTC; CDR3: CASSLVGREGNEQFF
D: .; V: TRBV7-9; J: TRBJ2-6; size: few; DNA: TGTGCCAGCAGCTTAAGGGGTGCTGGGGCCAACGTCCTGACTTTC; CDR3: CASSLRGAGANVLTF
D: TRBD1; V: TRBV20-1; J: TRBJ1-2; size: few; DNA: TGCAGTGCTAGAGATCCGGGGACAGTCTATGGCTACACCTTC; CDR3: CSARDPGTVYGYTF
D: TRBD1; V: TRBV7-9; J: TRBJ1-1; size: few; DNA: TGTGCCAGCAGCCTGACAGGGGGTGGTCGTTACACTGAAGCTTTCTTT; CDR3: CASSLTGGGRYTEAFF
D: .; V: TRBV29-1; J: TRBJ2-1; size: few; DNA: TGCAGCGTTGAAAAGGTTGGGAGCGAGCAGTTCTTC; CDR3: CSVEKVGSEQFF
D: TRBD1; V: TRBV20-1; J: TRBJ1-2; size: many; DNA: TGCAGTGCCGGGACAGGGGTTAACTATGGCTACACCTTC; CDR3: CSAGTGVNYGYTF
D: TRBD2; V: TRBV9; J: TRBJ2-3; size: few; DNA: TGTGCCAGCAGCGTAGGAGGGATAGCGGGGGGCCTAGATACGCAGTATTTT; CDR3: CASSVGGIAGGLDTQYF
D: TRBD1; V: TRBV3-1; J: TRBJ2-7; size: many; DNA: TGTGCCAGCAGCCACGCAGGACAGGGCTACGAGCAGTACTTC; CDR3: CASSHAGQGYEQYF
D: .; V: TRBV11-2; J: TRBJ2-7; size: few; DNA: TGTGCCAGCAGCCCCCGACCGGACACTCTTGCAGGGGAGCAGTACTTC; CDR3: CASSPRPDTLAGEQYF
D: TRBD2; V: TRBV20-1; J: TRBJ2-7; size: many; DNA: TGCAGTGCTAGGGACGGGGGGAAGGGCCTCGAGCAGTACTTC; CDR3: CSARDGGKGLEQYF
D: .; V: TRBV27; J: TRBJ1-5; size: many; DNA: TGTGCCAGCAGTTTATCTTCAGGTTTCAATCAGCCCCAGCATTTT; CDR3: CASSLSSGFNQPQHF
D: TRBD1; V: TRBV2; J: TRBJ2-3; size: many; DNA: TGTGCCAGCAGTGCGACAGGGCCCACAGATACGCAGTATTTT; CDR3: CASSATGPTDTQYF
D: .; V: TRBV9; J: TRBJ1-3; size: .; DNA: TGTGCCAGCAGCGTAGGAACAGGGTACCTCTCTGGAAACACCATATATTTT; CDR3: CASSVGTGYLSGNTIYF
D: .; V: TRBV20-1; J: TRBJ1-1; size: few; DNA: TGCAGTGCTAGAGTAGGGGGGAATATAAACACTGAAGCTTTCTTT; CDR3: CSARVGGNINTEAFF
D: TRBD1; V: TRBV24-1; J: TRBJ1-2; size: many; DNA: TGTGCCACCAGTGAGGGGGACAGGGCTTATGGCTACACCTTC; CDR3: CATSEGDRAYGYTF
D: .; V: TRBV27; J: TRBJ2-2; size: many; DNA: TGTGCCAGCAGTTCCCTAGCGTACCTGAACACCGGGGAGCTGTTTTTT; CDR3: CASSSLAYLNTGELFF
D: .; V: TRBV29-1; J: TRBJ1-1; size: many; DNA: TGCAGCGCTCACGGGACACTAAAAAGTAGAAACATGAACACTGAAGCTTTCTTT; CDR3: CSAHGTLKSRNMNTEAFF
D: TRBD1; V: TRBV6-6; J: TRBJ1-1; size: many; DNA: TGTGCCAGCATCATAGCACAAAGAATCGGGACAGGGGGCGCAGGGGTAGGGGCTTTCTTT; CDR3: CASIIAQRIGTGGAGVGAFF
D: .; V: TRBV29-1; J: TRBJ1-2; size: few; DNA: TGCAGCGTTGATTTGCCCTCTGGAGGCTACACCTTC; CDR3: CSVDLPSGGYTF
D: .; V: TRBV7-9; J: TRBJ1-1; size: .; DNA: TGTGCCAGCAGTCCAGACGTGAAAGCTTTCTTT; CDR3: CASSPDVKAFF
D: .; V: TRBV6-6; J: TRBJ1-6; size: many; DNA: TGTGCCAGCCGGACGGACGGGGCCACATATAATTCACCCCTCCACTTT; CDR3: CASRTDGATYNSPLHF
D: TRBD2; V: TRBV9; J: TRBJ2-7; size: few; DNA: TGTGCCAGCAGCTTAACTAGCGGGGGGGCACGCGAGCAGTACTTC; CDR3: CASSLTSGGAREQYF
D: .; V: TRBV12-3/TRBV12-4; J: TRBJ1-1; size: .; DNA: TGTGCCAGCAGTCCCTACCAGGGACATGAAGCTTTCTTT; CDR3: CASSPYQGHEAFF
D: .; V: TRBV6-5; J: TRBJ1-2; size: many; DNA: TGTGCCAGCAGTTACGACAGGTTAACCTATGGCTACACCTTC; CDR3: CASSYDRLTYGYTF
D: TRBD1; V: TRBV6-1; J: TRBJ2-1; size: many; DNA: TGTGCCAGCAGTGGGCAGGGGGCGGGATACAATGAGCAGTTCTTC; CDR3: CASSGQGAGYNEQFF
D: TRBD1; V: TRBV30; J: TRBJ2-1; size: many; DNA: TGTGCCTGGAGCCGACAGGGCTACAATGAGCAGTTCTTC; CDR3: CAWSRQGYNEQFF